This T cell receptor beta chain came from a study of tumor-infiltrating lymphocytes in primary liver carcinoma. Study at large: Ranging in age from 30 to 69 years, the patients were men and women. Tumors, staged T1-T3 N0M0, spanned about 4.2 to 11 cm. General study findings and limits: The study found a significantly higher top-250-clone fraction in tumors than in blood (p = 0.039).

Germline V gene sequence: CDR1 DFQATT, CDR2 SNEGSKA (reference sequence). CDR3 length: 16 residues. Unsorted bulk tissue (roughly 18-32 mg) underwent RNA and DNA co-extraction. Cases comprised patients with primary liver carcinoma who received surgical resection. The template, approximately 500 ng total RNA, yielded TCR beta cDNA made with a constant-region primer. Slightly modified ARM-PCR, run as three nested multiplex PCR rounds, produced the TCR beta libraries. Rounds one and two of PCR, each of roughly 10 cycles, were primed with TRBV1-TRBV30 forward primers and a C-beta reverse primer. MiXCR was run by TCRdb on the multiplex PCR reads, yielding one entry per CDR3 protein. This sample has 40,000 or so distinct CDR3 sequences, with approximately 82% found just once. On this clonotype: What it binds is not known. A read error may be the cause here, since a much bigger clone is one base away.

This chain joins TRBV20-1 and TRBJ2-1; D possibly corresponds to TRBD1 (6 bases). The TCR originated in a man aged 35 to 55 with primary liver carcinoma and hepatitis B virus infection. Input material: tumor-adjacent normal liver tissue. This chain's CDR3 is CSARVYGQGRENGQFF. As DNA, the CDR3 is TGCAGTGCTAGAGTCTACGGGCAGGGGAGAGAAAATGGGCAGTTCTTC.